This T cell receptor (beta chain) came from a study of OX40 agonist ivuxolimab in advanced cancers. Looking at the study overall: Mean age approximately 55 years, range roughly 23 to 79; roughly 82% male. Study-level findings and limits: Certain nonresponding patients likewise had low normalized T-cell clonal expansion. What antigens the expanded peripheral T cells recognized was never established.

From germline, CDR1 is MNHEY and CDR2 SMNVEV (reference sequence). The trim removed 2 bases at V and 2 bases at J, leaving 2 bases unmatched. The CDR3 consists of 15 residues. TCRdb's copy holds only in-frame clones and misses some; the assay was immunoSEQ multiplex PCR. The sample consists of 12,000 to 15,000 clones, roughly three quarters of them appearing once. A note on this clone: Its antigen remains unknown.

The V gene is TRBV27, the J gene TRBJ2-3; 9 bases map to TRBD2. The material was CD4+ or CD8+ T cells sorted from blood, obtained in a trial of the OX40 agonist ivuxolimab. This receptor was obtained from an adult with an advanced solid tumor such as melanoma, head and neck, liver or kidney cancer. The CDR3 region is CASSLLAGSTDTQYF. Written as DNA, the CDR3 is TGTGCCAGCAGTTTACTAGCGGGGTCCACAGATACGCAGTATTTT.